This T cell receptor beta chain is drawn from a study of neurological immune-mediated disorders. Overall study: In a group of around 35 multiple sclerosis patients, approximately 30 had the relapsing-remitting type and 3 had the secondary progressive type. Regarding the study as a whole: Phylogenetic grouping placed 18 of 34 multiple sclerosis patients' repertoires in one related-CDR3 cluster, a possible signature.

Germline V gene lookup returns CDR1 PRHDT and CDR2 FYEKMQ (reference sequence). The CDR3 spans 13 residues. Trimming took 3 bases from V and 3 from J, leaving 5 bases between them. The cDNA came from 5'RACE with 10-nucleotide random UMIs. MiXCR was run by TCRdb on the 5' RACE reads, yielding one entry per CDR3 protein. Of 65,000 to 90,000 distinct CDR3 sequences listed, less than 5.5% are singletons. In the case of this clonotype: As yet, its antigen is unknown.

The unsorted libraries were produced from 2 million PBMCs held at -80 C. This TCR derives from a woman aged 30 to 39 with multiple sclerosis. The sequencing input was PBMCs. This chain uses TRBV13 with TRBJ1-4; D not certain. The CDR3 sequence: CASSLGANEKLFF. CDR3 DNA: TGTGCCAGCAGCTTGGGAGCTAATGAAAAACTGTTTTTT.